These 25 T cell receptor beta chains were all obtained from the same sample, sequenced in a study of cytomegalovirus exposure and HLA in healthy donors. PCR employed 60 Vbeta and 13 Jbeta primers. Some clones are missing from TCRdb's copy, which holds only in-frame ones; the method was immunoSEQ multiplex PCR. Of 200,000 or so clones listed, about 84% were seen once; the top ten hold 1% to 1.5%. Input material: PBMCs. The source of these receptors is a human donor in good health.

This clone has just one count. V and J are TRBV29-1 and TRBJ1-1, with D perhaps matching TRBD1 (5 bases). The CDR3 consists of 12 residues. The V end lost 6 bases, the J end lost 7 bases, and 15 bases lay between the germline ends. CDR1 and CDR2 from the germline V gene are SQVTM and ANQGSEA. The CDR3 sequence: CSVLPGPGEAFF. The CDR3 region has the DNA TGCAGCGTCCTCCCAGGGCCCGGTGAAGCTTTCTTT. Complete variable domain (other parts from reference TRBV29-1 and TRBJ1-1): SAVISQKPSRDICQRGTSLTIQCQVDSQVTMMFWYRQQPGQSLTLIATANQGSEATYESGFVIDKFPISRPNLTFSTLTVSNMSPEDSSIYLCSVLPGPGEAFFGQGTRLTVV.

This sequence joins TRBV27 and TRBJ1-5, with D perhaps matching TRBD1 (5 bases). The CDR3 contains 13 residues. Germline V gene lookup returns CDR1 MNHEY and CDR2 SMNVEV (reference sequence). V shed 6 bases and J shed 7 bases, with 13 bases lying between them. The chain's CDR3 is CASSLARGQPQHF. CDR3 nucleotide sequence: TGTGCCAGCAGCCTCGCTAGGGGACAGCCCCAGCATTTT.

This CDR3 reads CASTLWGQGHTGELFF. CDR3 sequence (DNA): TGTGCCAGTACCCTCTGGGGACAGGGACACACCGGGGAGCTGTTTTTT. J is TRBJ2-2 and V is TRBV19; 9 bases match TRBD1. This CDR3 has 16 amino acids. The J segment lost 3 bases and the V segment lost 7 bases, leaving 9 bases of the junction unmatched. Germline V CDR1 and CDR2: LNHDA, SQIVND (reference sequence).

J is TRBJ2-6 and V is TRBV4-2; 10 bases are shared with TRBD1. V dropped 5 bases and J dropped 0; count of bases not matched to a gene: 13. Germline V CDR1 and CDR2: LGHNA, YNFKEQ. The CDR3 length is 20 residues. The CDR3 is CASSKKPPGQGFSGANVLTF. CDR3 DNA: TGTGCCAGCAGCAAAAAACCCCCGGGACAGGGGTTCTCTGGGGCCAACGTCCTGACTTTC.

V and J are TRBV5-1 and TRBJ1-2; 7 bases are shared with TRBD1. The CDR3 runs to 15 residues. Germline assignment: CDR1 SGHRS and CDR2 YFSETQ. The V gene end was trimmed by 0 bases and the J gene end by 6 bases; junction bases not matched to a gene: 8. The CDR3 protein is CASSLGSRRGHGYTF. CDR3 DNA: TGCGCCAGCAGCTTGGGATCCCGGAGGGGGCATGGCTACACCTTC.

V is TRBV4-1 and J is TRBJ2-7; 11 bases match TRBD2. V shed 8 bases and J 2 bases; nucleotides not matched to a gene: 8. Germline V gene lookup returns CDR1 MGHRA and CDR2 YSYEKL. The CDR3 sequence is 15 residues long. The DNA of the CDR3 is TGCGCCAGCGGTGATACTAGCGGGAGAACCTACGAGCAGTACTTC. This sequence encodes CASGDTSGRTYEQYF.

The rearrangement joins TRBV30 to TRBJ2-6; the D gene is possibly TRBD1 (5 bases). The CDR3 has 14 residues. V was pared by 8 bases and J by 0 bases, with 11 bases between. Per the germline V gene, CDR1 is GTSNPN and CDR2 is SVGIG (reference sequence). In DNA, the CDR3 is TGTGCCGGATCACAGGTCTCTGGGGCCAACGTCCTGACTTTC. It translates to CAGSQVSGANVLTF. The whole variable domain, remainder taken from reference TRBV30 and TRBJ2-6, is SQTIHQWPATLVQPVGSPLSLECTVEGTSNPNLYWYRQAAGRGLQLLFYSVGIGQISSEVPQNLSASRPQDRQFILSSKKLLLSDSGFYLCAGSQVSGANVLTFGAGSRLTVL.

J is TRBJ2-6 and V is TRBV28; D is undetermined. Trimming shortened V by 4 bases and J by 1 base, and 11 bases separated the two germline ends. Germline V CDR1 and CDR2: MDHEN, SYDVKM. This CDR3 is built from 16 residues. CDR3 DNA sequence: TGTGCCAGCAGTTCCCCGCAGGCGTCTGGGGCCAACGTCCTGACTTTC. Residues: CASSSPQASGANVLTF.

The chain carries TRBV4-1 and TRBJ2-3, with D perhaps TRBD2 (5 bases). The V end was cut by 0 bases, the J end by 4 bases, with 11 bases between. The CDR3 loop spans 15 amino acids. The germline V gene encodes CDR1 MGHRA and CDR2 YSYEKL. CDR3 loop: CASSQDLGSPDTQYF. DNA for the CDR3: TGCGCCAGCAGCCAAGATCTAGGGAGCCCAGATACGCAGTATTTT.

J is TRBJ2-7 and V is TRBV19; TRBD2 matches at 7 bases. V dropped 5 bases and J dropped 0; count of bases not matched to a gene: 16. Per germline, CDR1 LNHDA and CDR2 SQIVND (reference sequence). The CDR3 covers 18 residues. CDR3 sequence reads: CASSLTGGATSSSYEQYF. The CDR3 DNA sequence: TGTGCCAGTAGTCTCACGGGAGGCGCCACATCAAGCTCCTACGAGCAGTACTTC.

The chain has TRBV6-6 and TRBJ2-2; D is unresolved. In germline, CDR1 is MNHNY, CDR2 SVGAGI (reference sequence). CDR3 length equals 14 residues. Trimming removed 5 bases at V and 5 bases at J, with 12 bases between. CDR3 sequence: CASSNPTETGELFF. CDR3 nucleotide sequence: TGTGCCAGCAGTAACCCGACGGAGACCGGGGAGCTGTTTTTT.

J is TRBJ2-2 and V is TRBV5-1, with D possibly TRBD2 on 5 matching bases. Germline V gene lookup returns CDR1 SGHRS and CDR2 YFSETQ. V was pared by 2 bases and J by 2 bases, with 10 bases between. The CDR3 contains 15 residues. The CDR3 DNA sequence: TGCGCCAGCAGCTTCAGCCTAGCCAACACCGGGGAGCTGTTTTTT. It codes for CASSFSLANTGELFF.

The chain combines TRBV7-8 with TRBJ1-2, with D possibly TRBD1 on 5 matching bases. Trimming shortened V by 0 bases and J by 7 bases, and 9 bases separated the two germline ends. This CDR3 region has 13 residues. Germline values: CDR1 SGHVS, CDR2 FQNEAQ. The CDR3 reads CASSLAGGVGYTF. As DNA, the CDR3 is TGTGCCAGCAGCTTAGCGGGGGGGGTTGGCTACACCTTC.

This rearrangement joins TRBV6-6 to TRBJ2-1; TRBD2 aligns across 7 bases. The CDR3 covers 13 residues. Trimming at V came to 8 bases and at J to 6 bases, leaving 7 bases not matched to a gene. Germline-derived CDR1 and CDR2 are MNHNY and SVGAGI (reference sequence). CDR3 amino acids: CASHTTSANEQFF. The CDR3 nucleotides are TGTGCCAGCCATACAACTAGCGCCAATGAGCAGTTCTTC.

This clone was seen a handful of times. The chain combines TRBV5-1 with TRBJ2-1, with 11 bases matching TRBD2. Trimming at V came to 7 bases and at J to 4 bases, leaving 10 bases not matched to a gene. CDR3 size: 16 residues. CDR1 is SGHRS, CDR2 YFSETQ, per germline. As DNA, the CDR3 is TGCGCCAGCGCACCCCAGACTAGCGGGACTTACAATGAGCAGTTCTTC. It encodes CASAPQTSGTYNEQFF.

This chain's CDR3 is CASPGAYPHEQYF. The CDR3 DNA follows: TGTGCCAGCCCAGGGGCTTACCCCCACGAGCAGTACTTC. The rearrangement links TRBV6-1 to TRBJ2-7, with a possible D match to TRBD1 (6 bases). V was pared by 8 bases and J by 5 bases, with 16 bases between. Germline CDR1 MNHNS, CDR2 SASEGT. The CDR3 extends over 13 amino acids.

V is TRBV10-3 and J is TRBJ1-5, with 7 bases aligning to TRBD1. J gave up 0 bases and V 5 bases, and 7 bases lay outside the gene matches. The germline V gene encodes CDR1 ENHRY and CDR2 SYGVKD. This CDR3 comprises 16 residues. DNA of the CDR3: TGTGCCATCAGTCAGACAGGGCGGAATAGCAATCAGCCCCAGCATTTT. Amino acid sequence: CAISQTGRNSNQPQHF.

V and J are TRBV6-5 and TRBJ1-6, with 7 bases aligning to TRBD1. The germline V gene encodes CDR1 MNHEY and CDR2 SVGAGI. Trimming cost V 7 bases and J 8 bases; bases outside gene matches: 11. The CDR3 runs 15 residues. In DNA, the CDR3 is TGTGCCAGCAACTCCCGGACAGGAGGGTATTCACCCCTCCACTTT. Translation gives CASNSRTGGYSPLHF.

The rearrangement uses TRBV5-4 and TRBJ2-7; 7 bases line up with TRBD1. The CDR3 spans 16 residues. Germline V lookup: CDR1 SGHNT, CDR2 YYREEE (reference sequence). J gave up 5 bases and V 4 bases, and 15 bases lay outside the gene matches. The CDR3 bases are TGTGCCAGCAGCAGCCCCTCGAAAGGGGGCGTCCACGAGCAGTACTTC. It encodes CASSSPSKGGVHEQYF.

J is TRBJ2-7 and V is TRBV27, with 8 positions matching TRBD1. This CDR3 has 14 residues. CDR1 is MNHEY and CDR2 is SMNVEV in the germline V gene (reference sequence). Trimming removed 10 bases from V and 5 bases from J; junction bases left unmatched: 13. Here the CDR3 reads CATSMWTGFHEQYF. As DNA, the CDR3 is TGTGCCACCTCCATGTGGACAGGGTTTCACGAGCAGTACTTC.

About this clone: At one of its ends the junction is not consistent with the germline gene, which may arise from a read error. The chain recombines TRBV7-7 with TRBJ2-2, with D possibly matching TRBD1 (5 bases). CDR3 length equals 20 residues. Germline-derived CDR1 and CDR2 are SSHAT and FNYEAQ (reference sequence). As DNA, the CDR3 is TGTGCTAGCAGCTTAGTGACAATCCTACAGGTCGGACCGAACACCGGGGAGCTGTTTTTT. Protein: CASSLVTILQVGPNTGELFF.

The chain employs TRBV6-5 and TRBJ2-7, with a tentative D call TRBD1 (5 bases). Trimming left V 0 bases short and J 6 bases short, with 6 bases between. Germline CDR1 and CDR2: MNHEY and SVGAGI. The CDR3 contains 12 residues. The CDR3 nucleotides read TGTGCCAGCAGTTACTCGGGGCGCGAGCAGTACTTC. Translation: CASSYSGREQYF.

V gene TRBV5-1 combines with J gene TRBJ2-7; 8 bases match TRBD1. V lost 4 bases, J lost 2 bases, and 5 bases stayed unmatched. CDR3 length equals 14 residues. Germline lookup yields CDR1 SGHRS and CDR2 YFSETQ. The chain's CDR3 is CASSIGTGTYEQYF. The CDR3 region has the DNA TGCGCCAGCAGCATCGGGACAGGTACCTACGAGCAGTACTTC.

The count of this clone is one. The junction does not match germline at one end; this may be a read error. The J gene is TRBJ1-1, the V gene TRBV7-9; D may be TRBD1 (5 bases). The CDR3 has 16 amino acids. Per germline, CDR1 SEHNR and CDR2 FQNEAQ (reference sequence). The CDR3 DNA follows: TGTTCCAGCAGCCAACGCACAGGCCGTTTTGGCACTGAAGCTTTCTTT. It specifies CSSSQRTGRFGTEAFF.

The sample holds many counts of this clone. The rearrangement uses TRBV18 and TRBJ2-1; weak D call: TRBD2 (5 bases). V lost 3 bases to trimming and J lost 6 bases, with 21 bases between them. The CDR3 spans 17 residues. Germline CDR1 reads KGHSH; CDR2 reads LQKENI. The CDR3 reads CASSPGLFTVALNEQFF. The CDR3 coding sequence is TGTGCCAGCTCACCTGGACTTTTTACTGTCGCCCTCAATGAGCAGTTCTTC.